This TCR beta chain was sequenced for a study of technical replicates of blood from a few donors. The repertoire was sequenced with immunoSEQ multiplex PCR; TCRdb's copy has only in-frame clones and lacks some. Of about 94,000 clones in the sample, about 95% were seen once. Germline CDR1 reads SGHDN; CDR2 reads FVKESK. The CDR3 contains 15 residues. Trimming removed 4 bases at V and 8 bases at J, with 21 bases between. The sequenced sample was T cells isolated from PBMCs. This receptor was obtained from a human donor in good health. The chain links TRBV14 to TRBJ2-7; D possibly corresponds to TRBD1 (5 bases). The CDR3 here is CASSRGTGMPTKQYF. Written as DNA, the CDR3 is TGTGCCAGCAGCCGCGGTACAGGCATGCCTACGAAGCAGTACTTC.